This T cell receptor beta chain derives from a study of shared clonotypes between healthy human individuals. Deletions cut 1 base from V and 6 bases from J, with 15 bases between. Germline lookup yields CDR1 MGHDK and CDR2 SYGVNS. The CDR3 is 15 amino acids. The table came from immunoSEQ multiplex PCR; TCRdb's copy has only in-frame clones and leaves some out. The sample records around 530,000 clones, roughly four fifths being singletons. The chain uses TRBV25-1 and TRBJ1-1; tentatively, D is TRBD1 (5 bases). The sequenced sample was PBMCs. The receptor's source is a woman aged 40 to 49 in good health. Some clones in this sample may be carry-over from other donors' samples. The CDR3 reads CASSEWGRGTPEAFF. CDR3 DNA sequence: TGTGCCAGCAGTGAATGGGGCAGAGGGACCCCTGAAGCTTTCTTT.